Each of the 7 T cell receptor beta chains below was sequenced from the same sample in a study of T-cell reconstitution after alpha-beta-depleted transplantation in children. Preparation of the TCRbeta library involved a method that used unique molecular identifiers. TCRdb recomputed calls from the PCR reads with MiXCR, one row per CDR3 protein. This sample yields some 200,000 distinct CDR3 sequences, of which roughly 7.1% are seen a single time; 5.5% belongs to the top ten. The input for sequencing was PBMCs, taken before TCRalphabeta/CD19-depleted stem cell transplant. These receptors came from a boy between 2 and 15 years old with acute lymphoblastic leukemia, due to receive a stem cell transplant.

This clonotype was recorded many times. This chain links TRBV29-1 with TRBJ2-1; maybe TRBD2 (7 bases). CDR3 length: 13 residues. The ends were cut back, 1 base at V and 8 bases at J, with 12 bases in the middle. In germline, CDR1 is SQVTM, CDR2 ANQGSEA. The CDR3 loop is CSVEGGGGDEQFF. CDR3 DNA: TGCAGCGTTGAAGGGGGAGGGGGGGATGAGCAGTTCTTC.

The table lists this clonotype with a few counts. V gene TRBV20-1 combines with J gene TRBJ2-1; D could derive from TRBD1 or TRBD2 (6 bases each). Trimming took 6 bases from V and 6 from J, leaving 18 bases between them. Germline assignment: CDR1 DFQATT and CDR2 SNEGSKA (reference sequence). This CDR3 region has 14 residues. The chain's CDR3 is CSAFQDSSGNEQFF. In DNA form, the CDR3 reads TGCAGTGCATTTCAGGACAGTAGCGGCAATGAGCAGTTCTTC.

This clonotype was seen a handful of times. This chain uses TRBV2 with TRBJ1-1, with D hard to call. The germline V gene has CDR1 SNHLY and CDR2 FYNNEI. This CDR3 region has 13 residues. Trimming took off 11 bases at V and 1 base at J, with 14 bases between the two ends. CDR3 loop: CAAYGRKNTEAFF. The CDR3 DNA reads TGTGCCGCATATGGGCGGAAGAACACTGAAGCTTTCTTT.

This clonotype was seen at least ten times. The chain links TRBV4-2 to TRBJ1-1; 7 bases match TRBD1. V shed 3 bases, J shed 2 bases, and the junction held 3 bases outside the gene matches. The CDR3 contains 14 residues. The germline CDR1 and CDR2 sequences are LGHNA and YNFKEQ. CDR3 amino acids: CASSQGDSNTEAFF. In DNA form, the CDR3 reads TGTGCCAGCAGCCAGGGGGACAGCAACACTGAAGCTTTCTTT.

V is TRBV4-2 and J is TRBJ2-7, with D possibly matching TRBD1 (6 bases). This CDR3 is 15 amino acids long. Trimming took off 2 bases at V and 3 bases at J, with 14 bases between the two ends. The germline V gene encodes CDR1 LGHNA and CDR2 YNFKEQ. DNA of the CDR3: TGTGCCAGCAGCCAAACTACTTCAGGGGACTACGAGCAGTACTTC. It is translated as CASSQTTSGDYEQYF.

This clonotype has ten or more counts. CDR3 protein: CASSLVVRTESQETQYF. The CDR3 DNA is TGTGCCAGCAGCTTAGTCGTCAGGACAGAAAGTCAAGAGACCCAGTACTTC. The chain couples TRBV7-9 to TRBJ2-5; D might be TRBD1 (6 bases). The CDR3 is 17 residues long. Trimming left V 1 base short and J 2 bases short, with 17 bases between. CDR1 and CDR2 from the germline V gene are SEHNR and FQNEAQ (reference sequence).

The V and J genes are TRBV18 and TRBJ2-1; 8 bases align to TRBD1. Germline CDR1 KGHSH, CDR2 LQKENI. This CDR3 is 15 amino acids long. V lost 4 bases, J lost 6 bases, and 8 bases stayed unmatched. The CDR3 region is CASSRVQGARNEQFF. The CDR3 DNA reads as TGTGCCAGCTCACGTGTGCAGGGGGCGCGCAATGAGCAGTTCTTC.